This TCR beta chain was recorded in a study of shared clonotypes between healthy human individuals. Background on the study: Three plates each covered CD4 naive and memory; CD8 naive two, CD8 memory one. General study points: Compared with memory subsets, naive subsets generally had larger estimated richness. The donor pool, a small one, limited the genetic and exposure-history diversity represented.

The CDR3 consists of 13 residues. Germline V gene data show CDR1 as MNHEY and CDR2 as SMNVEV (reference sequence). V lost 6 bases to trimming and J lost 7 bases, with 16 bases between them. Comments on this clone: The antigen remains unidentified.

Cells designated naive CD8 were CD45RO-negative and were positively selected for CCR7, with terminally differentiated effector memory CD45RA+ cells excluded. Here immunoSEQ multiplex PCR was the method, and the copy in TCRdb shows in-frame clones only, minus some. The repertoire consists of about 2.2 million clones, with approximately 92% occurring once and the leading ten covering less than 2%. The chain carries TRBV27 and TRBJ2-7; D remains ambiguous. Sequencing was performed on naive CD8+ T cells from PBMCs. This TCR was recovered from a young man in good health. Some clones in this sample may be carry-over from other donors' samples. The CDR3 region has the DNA TGTGCCAGCAGCTCCATGAACCTCGGAGAGCAGTACTTC. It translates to CASSSMNLGEQYF.